The source of this T cell receptor beta chain is a study of cytomegalovirus exposure and HLA in healthy donors. CDR1 is SNHLY and CDR2 is FYNNEI in the germline V gene. Trimming stripped 3 bases from V and 1 base from J, with 6 bases between. This CDR3 is 13 amino acids long. Findings and limits, study-wide: Three CMV-associated chains were confirmed in vitro to be specific for CMV antigens.

To note about this clone: What it binds is unknown.

13 Jbeta primers and 60 Vbeta primers were used for the PCR. Measured with immunoSEQ multiplex PCR; TCRdb has only the in-frame clones, and not every one. This sample has 150,000 to 200,000 clones, with 65% to 80% found just once. The sequence derives from a woman aged 45-65 years in good health and CMV-seropositive. Sequencing was done on a sample of PBMCs. The chain uses TRBV2 and TRBJ1-1; no firm D call. In nucleotides, the CDR3 is TGTGCCAGCAGTGAGGAGGGGAACACTGAAGCTTTCTTT. Translation: CASSEEGNTEAFF. Combining the CDR3 with reference TRBV2 and TRBJ1-1 gives the whole variable domain EPEVTQTPSHQVTQMGQEVILRCVPISNHLYFYWYRQILGQKVEFLVSFYNNEISEKSEIFDDQFSVERPDGSNFTLKIRSTKLEDSAMYFCASSEEGNTEAFFGQGTRLTVV.